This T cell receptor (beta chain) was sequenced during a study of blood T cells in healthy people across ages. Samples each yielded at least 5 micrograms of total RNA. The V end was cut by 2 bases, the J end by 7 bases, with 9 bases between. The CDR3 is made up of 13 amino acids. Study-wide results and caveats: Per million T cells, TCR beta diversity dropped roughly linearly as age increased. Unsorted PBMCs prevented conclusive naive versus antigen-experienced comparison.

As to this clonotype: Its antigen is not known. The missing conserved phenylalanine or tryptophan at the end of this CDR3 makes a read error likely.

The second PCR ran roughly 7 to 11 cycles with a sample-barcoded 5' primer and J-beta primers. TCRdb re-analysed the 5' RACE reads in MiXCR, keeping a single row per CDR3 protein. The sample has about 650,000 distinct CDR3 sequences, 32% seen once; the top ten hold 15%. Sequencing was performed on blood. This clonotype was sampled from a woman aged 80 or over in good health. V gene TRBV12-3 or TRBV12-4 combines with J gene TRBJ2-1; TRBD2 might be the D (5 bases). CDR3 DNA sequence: TGTGCCAGCAGTTTACGTGCGGGTAATGAGCAGTTCTGC. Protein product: CASSLRAGNEQFC.